The clone carrying this T cell receptor beta chain was counted only a few times. This sample is part of a study of blood T cells in healthy people across ages. V was trimmed by 4 bases and J by 1 base, leaving 13 bases between them. This CDR3 spans 15 amino acids. Germline CDR1 and CDR2: LGHDT and YNNKEL (reference sequence). The authors ran a second PCR of 7 to 11 cycles using a sample-barcoded 5' primer and a J-beta primer mix. MiXCR, run by TCRdb on the 5' RACE reads, gives a single entry per CDR3 protein. The top ten clones hold roughly 10% of a sample with some 940,000 distinct CDR3 sequences, 25% to 30% of them seen once. The same sample was also used in a study of T cells of mothers and their children.

The clonotype comes from a woman between 40 and 55 years old in good health. The specimen sequenced was blood. The rearrangement joins TRBV3-1 to TRBJ1-1, with D tentatively TRBD1 (5 bases). CDR3 nucleotide sequence: TGTGCCAGCAGCCTCCCCGGGGCCAGGAACACTGAAGCTTTCTTT. It is translated as CASSLPGARNTEAFF.